This is a list of T cell receptor beta chains from one sample in a study of T cell changes during pregnancy in multiple sclerosis. Method: immunoSEQ multiplex PCR; TCRdb's copy keeps in-frame clones and lacks some. The profile shows 80,000 to 100,000 clones, roughly 91% of them singletons. The material sequenced was peripheral blood, taken after pregnancy. The receptors originated from a female donor in good health, enrolled as a control in a pregnancy study. The CDR3 runs from the conserved cysteine through the conserved F or W. Each record gives: D gene, clone size, V gene, J gene, CDR3 DNA, CDR3 protein. A D gene is named only where the DNA matches it firmly. Clone size is given for some rows only: seen once, a few or many times, or a class if the clone is expanded.

d_gene: NA
abundance: NA
v_gene: TRBV4-2
j_gene: TRBJ2-6
CDR3nt: TGTGCCAGCAGCCTGGCCGGGACTTCAACCGGGGGGGCCAACGTCCTGACTTTC
CDR3aa: CASSLAGTSTGGANVLTF

d_gene: NA
abundance: NA
v_gene: TRBV7-9
j_gene: TRBJ1-2
CDR3nt: TGTGCCAGCAGCTTCCTCATGGGCAGCACTAACTATGGCTACACCTTC
CDR3aa: CASSFLMGSTNYGYTF

d_gene: NA
abundance: NA
v_gene: TRBV7-2
j_gene: TRBJ1-1
CDR3nt: TGTGCCAGCAGCTCCCACAAGAACACTGAAGCTTTCTTT
CDR3aa: CASSSHKNTEAFF

d_gene: NA
abundance: NA
v_gene: TRBV7-2
j_gene: TRBJ1-5
CDR3nt: TGTGCCAGCAGCCCGGTCAGGGATCAGCCCCAGCATTTT
CDR3aa: CASSPVRDQPQHF

d_gene: NA
abundance: NA
v_gene: TRBV29-1
j_gene: TRBJ2-3
CDR3nt: TGCAGCGTTGAAGATCGGACTACCTCTGGCACAGATACGCAGTATTTT
CDR3aa: CSVEDRTTSGTDTQYF

d_gene: TRBD1
abundance: NA
v_gene: TRBV6-5
j_gene: TRBJ1-1
CDR3nt: TGTGCCAGCAGCCACCCCGGACAGGTTGATGCTTTCTTT
CDR3aa: CASSHPGQVDAFF

d_gene: NA
abundance: NA
v_gene: TRBV28
j_gene: TRBJ1-4
CDR3nt: TGTGCCAGCAGTTCACAGGGTGGGACTAATGAAAAACTGTTTTTT
CDR3aa: CASSSQGGTNEKLFF

d_gene: TRBD1
abundance: NA
v_gene: TRBV7-8
j_gene: TRBJ1-1
CDR3nt: TGTGCCAGCAACGTACAGGGGGCGGGGTACACTGAAGCTTTCTTT
CDR3aa: CASNVQGAGYTEAFF

d_gene: TRBD1
abundance: NA
v_gene: TRBV6-5
j_gene: TRBJ2-7
CDR3nt: TGTGCCAGCAGTAGAGGACAGGGGGCTATTTACGAGCAGTACTTC
CDR3aa: CASSRGQGAIYEQYF

d_gene: NA
abundance: NA
v_gene: TRBV15
j_gene: TRBJ2-1
CDR3nt: TGTGCCACCAGCACAGGGGACAATGAGCAGTTCTTC
CDR3aa: CATSTGDNEQFF

d_gene: NA
abundance: NA
v_gene: TRBV18
j_gene: TRBJ2-7
CDR3nt: TGTGCCAGCTCACCGAGTCGGGGTTCGTACTACGAGCAGTACTTC
CDR3aa: CASSPSRGSYYEQYF

d_gene: TRBD2
abundance: NA
v_gene: TRBV6-5
j_gene: TRBJ2-5
CDR3nt: TGTGCCAGCAGTTATAGTCAGGCTAGCGGGGAGACCCAGTACTTC
CDR3aa: CASSYSQASGETQYF

d_gene: TRBD1
abundance: NA
v_gene: TRBV6-1
j_gene: TRBJ1-4
CDR3nt: TGTGCCAGCAGTGGCCGCGAACAGGGGGATGAAAAACTGTTTTTT
CDR3aa: CASSGREQGDEKLFF

d_gene: TRBD1
abundance: NA
v_gene: TRBV4-2
j_gene: TRBJ1-2
CDR3nt: TGTGCCAGCAGCCAAGATAGAGGGGGCTGGGGCTACACCTTC
CDR3aa: CASSQDRGGWGYTF

d_gene: TRBD1
abundance: NA
v_gene: TRBV6-5
j_gene: TRBJ2-5
CDR3nt: TGTGCCAGCAGTGGACAGGGGGCCGGCCAAGAGACCCAGTACTTC
CDR3aa: CASSGQGAGQETQYF

d_gene: NA
abundance: NA
v_gene: TRBV6-1
j_gene: TRBJ2-5
CDR3nt: TGTGCCAGCAGTCGACTAGGCCAAGAGACCCAGTACTTC
CDR3aa: CASSRLGQETQYF

d_gene: NA
abundance: NA
v_gene: TRBV11-2
j_gene: TRBJ2-5
CDR3nt: TGTGCCAGCAGCTTAGAATGGGACAACCAAGAGACCCAGTACTTC
CDR3aa: CASSLEWDNQETQYF

d_gene: TRBD1
abundance: once
v_gene: TRBV7-8
j_gene: TRBJ1-2
CDR3nt: TGTGCCAGCAGCCTCGGGACAGGGAGCGAGGGCTACACCTTC
CDR3aa: CASSLGTGSEGYTF

d_gene: NA
abundance: NA
v_gene: TRBV5-5
j_gene: TRBJ1-6
CDR3nt: TGTGCCAGCAGCCCTGGTGTGGTCCGAAGCTCTTCACCCCTCCACTTT
CDR3aa: CASSPGVVRSSSPLHF

d_gene: NA
abundance: NA
v_gene: TRBV19
j_gene: TRBJ1-2
CDR3nt: TGTGCCAGTAGTCCGAGGGTTGGCTATGGCTACACCTTC
CDR3aa: CASSPRVGYGYTF

d_gene: TRBD1
abundance: NA
v_gene: TRBV27
j_gene: TRBJ2-2
CDR3nt: TGTGCCAGCAGTCCCGGGACAGGGGTTACCGGGGAGCTGTTTTTT
CDR3aa: CASSPGTGVTGELFF

d_gene: NA
abundance: NA
v_gene: TRBV4-3
j_gene: TRBJ1-6
CDR3nt: TGCGCCAGCAGCCAAGAAGGATTTTGGGAGGCATCACCCCTCCACTTT
CDR3aa: CASSQEGFWEASPLHF

d_gene: NA
abundance: NA
v_gene: TRBV28
j_gene: TRBJ2-5
CDR3nt: TGTGCCACCGAACCCACAGAACAAGAGACCCAGTACTTC
CDR3aa: CATEPTEQETQYF

d_gene: TRBD2
abundance: NA
v_gene: TRBV5-4
j_gene: TRBJ2-1
CDR3nt: TGTGCCAGCAGCTTTGGGGACACTAGCGGGGGGGCCTATGAGCAGTTCTTC
CDR3aa: CASSFGDTSGGAYEQFF

d_gene: TRBD1
abundance: NA
v_gene: TRBV7-9
j_gene: TRBJ1-3
CDR3nt: TGTGCCAGCAGCCCTGGACAGGGAAGCTCTGGAAACACCATATATTTT
CDR3aa: CASSPGQGSSGNTIYF

d_gene: NA
abundance: NA
v_gene: TRBV6-1
j_gene: TRBJ2-1
CDR3nt: TGTGCCAGCAGTGGGGACTGGTACAATGAGCAGTTCTTC
CDR3aa: CASSGDWYNEQFF

d_gene: NA
abundance: NA
v_gene: TRBV7-9
j_gene: TRBJ2-1
CDR3nt: TGTGCCAGCTACCATAGGGCAGGGCAGTACAATGAGCAGTTCTTC
CDR3aa: CASYHRAGQYNEQFF

d_gene: NA
abundance: NA
v_gene: TRBV2
j_gene: TRBJ1-4
CDR3nt: TGTGCCAGCAGTGCAGACATAGTGGAAAAACTGTTTTTT
CDR3aa: CASSADIVEKLFF